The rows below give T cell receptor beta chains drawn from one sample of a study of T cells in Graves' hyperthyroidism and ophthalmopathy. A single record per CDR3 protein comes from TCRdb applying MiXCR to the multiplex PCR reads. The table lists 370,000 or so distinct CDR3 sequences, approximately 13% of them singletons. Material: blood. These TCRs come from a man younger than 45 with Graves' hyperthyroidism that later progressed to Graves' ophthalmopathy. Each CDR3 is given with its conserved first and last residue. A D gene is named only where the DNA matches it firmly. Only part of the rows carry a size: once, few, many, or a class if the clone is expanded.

CDR3: CASSAQGSVANEQFF
DNA: TGTGCCAGCAGTGCACAGGGGTCCGTAGCCAATGAGCAGTTCTTC
V: TRBV6-1
D: TRBD1
size: few
J: TRBJ2-1

CDR3: CASSEDTQYF
DNA: TGTGCCAGCAGTGAAGATACGCAGTATTTT
V: TRBV2
D: -
size: many
J: TRBJ2-3

CDR3: CASSLGTSGGKAYEQYF
DNA: TGCGCCAGCAGCCTCGGGACTAGCGGGGGGAAGGCCTACGAGCAGTACTTC
V: TRBV4-1
D: TRBD2
size: few
J: TRBJ2-7

CDR3: CASSLEEGGELFF
DNA: TGTGCCAGCAGCTTAGAGGAAGGCGGGGAGCTGTTTTTT
V: TRBV7-9
D: -
size: -
J: TRBJ2-2

CDR3: CASKRSRTNEKLFF
DNA: TGTGCCAGCAAAAGGAGTCGGACTAATGAAAAACTGTTTTTT
V: TRBV6-1
D: -
size: many
J: TRBJ1-4

CDR3: CASSSGPPGRESSYEQYF
DNA: TGTGCCAGCAGCTCAGGCCCACCGGGACGGGAGAGCTCCTACGAGCAGTACTTC
V: TRBV5-4
D: -
size: few
J: TRBJ2-7

CDR3: CASRQRETGELFF
DNA: TGCGCCAGCAGGCAACGGGAAACCGGGGAGCTGTTTTTT
V: TRBV5-1
D: -
size: -
J: TRBJ2-2

CDR3: CASSLGNNNQPQHF
DNA: TGCGCCAGCAGCTTGGGGAATAACAATCAGCCCCAGCATTTT
V: TRBV5-1
D: -
size: many
J: TRBJ1-5

CDR3: CASSLLAGGVVDTQYF
DNA: TGTGCCAGCAGTTTGCTAGCGGGGGGGGTGGTAGATACGCAGTATTTT
V: TRBV12-3/TRBV12-4
D: TRBD2
size: -
J: TRBJ2-3

CDR3: CASSSYTGTGELFF
DNA: TGTGCCAGCAGTTCGTACACAGGGACCGGGGAGCTGTTTTTT
V: TRBV28
D: -
size: -
J: TRBJ2-2

CDR3: CASSRTFSGGINNEQFF
DNA: TGCGCCAGCAGTCGTACTTTTAGCGGGGGAATCAACAATGAGCAGTTCTTC
V: TRBV4-1
D: TRBD2
size: few
J: TRBJ2-1

CDR3: CASSQETRSPREQYF
DNA: TGTGCCAGCAGCCAAGAAACCCGGTCCCCTCGAGAGCAGTACTTC
V: TRBV3-1
D: -
size: few
J: TRBJ2-7

CDR3: CASSLRGGGSANEKLFF
DNA: TGTGCCAGCAGTTTACGGGGGGGGGGTTCCGCTAATGAAAAACTGTTTTTT
V: TRBV12-3/TRBV12-4
D: -
size: -
J: TRBJ1-4

CDR3: CASGLVFWAGGDYSNQPQHF
DNA: TGTGCTAGTGGTTTGGTATTTTGGGCAGGGGGGGATTATAGCAATCAGCCCCAGCATTTT
V: TRBV12-5
D: TRBD1
size: few
J: TRBJ1-5

CDR3: CASSFLRGAETQYF
DNA: TGTGCCAGCAGCTTCCTCCGGGGGGCAGAGACCCAGTACTTC
V: TRBV6-5
D: -
size: few
J: TRBJ2-5

CDR3: CASKWAIRDEQFF
DNA: TGTGCCAGCAAGTGGGCCATTAGGGATGAGCAGTTCTTC
V: TRBV27
D: -
size: -
J: TRBJ2-1

CDR3: CASSEALLGGREQYF
DNA: TGTGCCAGCAGTGAAGCGCTTCTAGGTGGTCGCGAGCAGTACTTC
V: TRBV6-1
D: -
size: -
J: TRBJ2-7

CDR3: CASSFPMRDAKNIQYF
DNA: TGTGCCAGCAGCTTTCCAATGAGGGACGCCAAAAACATTCAGTACTTC
V: TRBV11-2
D: -
size: few
J: TRBJ2-4

CDR3: CASSQDGGAKNIQYF
DNA: TGTGCCAGCAGCCAGGACGGCGGGGCCAAAAACATTCAGTACTTC
V: TRBV12-3/TRBV12-4
D: -
size: many
J: TRBJ2-4

CDR3: CACDTDTGELFF
DNA: TGTGCCTGCGACACCGACACCGGGGAGCTGTTTTTT
V: TRBV28
D: -
size: many
J: TRBJ2-2

CDR3: CASSLDWVGTPYEQYF
DNA: TGTGCCAGCAGCTTAGATTGGGTGGGGACACCTTACGAGCAGTACTTC
V: TRBV11-3
D: -
size: few
J: TRBJ2-7

CDR3: CASSQVNSQGDEQYF
DNA: TGCGCCAGCAGCCAAGTAAACTCCCAGGGGGACGAGCAGTACTTC
V: TRBV4-1
D: TRBD1
size: few
J: TRBJ2-7

CDR3: CASSHRANTEAFF
DNA: TGTGCCAGCAGCCACCGGGCCAACACTGAAGCTTTCTTT
V: TRBV6-2/TRBV6-3
D: -
size: many
J: TRBJ1-1

CDR3: CASSPSSQRKGYNEQFF
DNA: TGCGCCAGCAGCCCCTCATCTCAACGGAAGGGATACAATGAGCAGTTCTTC
V: TRBV4-1
D: -
size: -
J: TRBJ2-1